The present T cell receptor (beta chain) was sequenced within a study of blood T cell repertoires in COVID-19. Study details: Sites in the United States, Italy and Spain provided acute and convalescent COVID-19 samples.

This clone was seen just once. Source study methods: Counts of nucleated cells, estimated from reference gene primer amplification, were obtained. Profiled with immunoSEQ multiplex PCR; TCRdb holds only in-frame clones, not every one. That table gives V, J and clone size, and the DNA gave D and trimming. The sample has about 200,000 clones, 87% seen once. The CDR3 is 15 residues long. The germline CDR1 and CDR2 sequences are MNHEY and SMNVEV (reference sequence). Trimming left V 3 bases short and J 0 bases short, with 11 bases between. The rearrangement uses TRBV27 and TRBJ1-1, with D possibly TRBD1 on 6 matching bases. This receptor was taken from a middle-aged man with active or convalescent COVID-19. The sample comprised peripheral blood. CDR3 region: CASSFDRILNTEAFF. CDR3 DNA sequence: TGTGCCAGCAGTTTTGACAGGATCTTGAACACTGAAGCTTTCTTT.